This T cell receptor (beta chain) was identified in a study of neurological immune-mediated disorders. The study's findings and limits: None of the CDR3 amino acid sequences of expanded clones recurred across subjects, suggesting private repertoires in all groups.

5'RACE with 10-nucleotide random UMIs generated the cDNA. TCRdb re-called the 5' RACE reads with MiXCR, one entry per CDR3 protein. The data hold approximately 30,000 distinct CDR3 sequences, with roughly 20% observed a single time. Germline CDR1 SQVTM, CDR2 ANQGSEA. V trimming: 6 bases; J trimming: 1 base; junction bases outside the gene matches: 14. The CDR3 covers 16 residues. This clonotype was detected ten times or more. Its cognate antigen is unknown. Sequencing was done on a sample of PBMCs. The chain recombines TRBV29-1 with TRBJ1-1; 7 positions match TRBD1. The TCR originated in a woman aged 55-69 years in good health. The CDR3 is CSVRAGESGGNTEAFF. In DNA form, the CDR3 reads TGCAGCGTCCGGGCCGGAGAGTCAGGGGGGAACACTGAAGCTTTCTTT.